The clone carrying this T cell receptor (beta chain) was seen once. The antigen remains undetermined. This sample is part of a study of long-term antiretroviral therapy in people with HIV. The CDR3 length is 14 residues. The germline V gene encodes CDR1 SGHAT and CDR2 FQNNGV. Between the trimmed V and J ends, which lost 0 bases and 5 bases, there was a span of 8 bases. Samples were assayed with immunoSEQ v3.0 at survey level. Sequencing used immunoSEQ multiplex PCR; TCRdb keeps in-frame clones, though not all of them. The data show around 20,000 clones, 65% to 80% seen once. Findings of the study overall: Relative to transplant donor controls, diversity remained lower despite increasing after ART.

The V call is TRBV11-2, the J call TRBJ1-5, with D possibly matching TRBD1 (5 bases). The sequence derives from a man between 18 and 29 years old with HIV. This specimen was unsorted PBMCs, taken 0.5 years before starting antiretroviral therapy. The CDR3 sequence: CASSLDSGHQPQHF. The CDR3 DNA follows: TGTGCCAGCAGCTTAGACTCGGGGCATCAGCCCCAGCATTTT.